The 10 T cell receptor beta chains reported below all come from one sample, sequenced in a study of CD8+CD57+ T cells in acquired aplastic anemia. CDR3 and TCR beta VDJ profiling relied on genomic DNA as the template. TCRdb passed the reads through MiXCR, listing each CDR3 protein once. The sample consists of a few hundred thousand distinct CDR3 sequences, approximately 56% of them appearing once. What was sequenced was sorted CD4+, CD8+, or CD8+CD57+ T cells (not recorded which) from PBMCs. The receptors were gathered from a human donor with severe aplastic anemia or a healthy control (not recorded which).

In this sample, this clonotype turned up many times. The chain recombines TRBV5-8 with TRBJ1-3, with D unclear. Per the germline V gene, CDR1 is SGHTS and CDR2 is YDEGEE. This CDR3 has 15 residues. The V end lost 2 bases, the J end lost 0 bases, and 9 bases lay between the germline ends. The CDR3 bases are TGTGCCAGCAGCTTAGGAGGAACCTCTGGAAACACCATATATTTT. Translated: CASSLGGTSGNTIYF.

This clonotype appeared many times. The rearrangement joins TRBV4-3 to TRBJ2-3, with 7 bases identical to TRBD2. Trimming cost V 0 bases and J 11 bases; bases outside gene matches: 5. The CDR3 has 13 amino acids. Per the germline V gene, CDR1 is LGHNA and CDR2 is YSLEER. CDR3 sequence: CASSQDSGGGQYF. CDR3 sequence (DNA): TGCGCCAGCAGCCAAGATTCAGGCGGGGGGCAGTATTTT.

This clonotype was observed a handful of times. The chain is built from TRBV6-2 or TRBV6-3 and TRBJ2-1, with 15 bases fitting TRBD2. From germline, CDR1 is MNHEY and CDR2 SVGEGT. The CDR3 contains 16 residues. J gave up 10 bases and V 2 bases, and 6 bases lay outside the gene matches. Written as DNA, the CDR3 is TGTGCCAGCAGTTACCCGCCCGGGACTAGCGGGGGGGAGCAGTTCTTC. This sequence encodes CASSYPPGTSGGEQFF.

Points on this clonotype: One end of the junction does not line up with germline, which may come from a read error. This rearrangement joins TRBV5-1 to TRBJ1-1, with a tentative D call TRBD1 (5 bases). Germline V gene sequence: CDR1 SGHRS, CDR2 YFSETQ. The CDR3 has 14 residues. DNA of the CDR3: TGTGCCAGCAGCTTATGGGGCAGGAACACTGAAGCTTTCTTT. It translates to CASSLWGRNTEAFF.

The rearrangement links TRBV15 to TRBJ2-2; 8 nucleotides agree with TRBD2. V lost 0 bases to trimming and J lost 0 bases; unmatched junction nucleotides: 0. In germline, CDR1 is LNHNV, CDR2 YYDKDF (reference sequence). This CDR3 spans 16 amino acids. The CDR3 DNA sequence: TGTGCCACCAGCAGAGAAGCGGGGGCGAACACCGGGGAGCTGTTTTTT. It encodes CATSREAGANTGELFF. Together with reference TRBV15 and TRBJ2-2, the CDR3 gives the full variable domain: DAMVIQNPRYQVTQFGKPVTLSCSQTLNHNVMYWYQQKSSQAPKLLFHYYDKDFNNEADTPDNFQSRRPNTSFCFLDIRSPGLGDTAMYLCATSREAGANTGELFFGEGSRLTVL.

In regard to this clonotype: Relative to the germline gene, one junction end is altered; a read error may explain this. The chain uses TRBV7-8 and TRBJ2-3; no clear D. Germline V CDR1 and CDR2: SGHVS, FQNEAQ. The CDR3 sequence is 16 residues long. The chain's CDR3 is CASSLGASRVTDTQYF. The CDR3 region has the DNA TGTGCCAGCAGTTTAGGAGCCAGTAGGGTAACAGATACGCAGTATTTT.

The chain has TRBV7-8 and TRBJ2-6; D not certain. Germline V CDR1 and CDR2: SGHVS, FQNEAQ. This CDR3 is built from 15 residues. The V gene lost 5 bases and the J gene lost 2 bases, with 10 bases spanning the gap. In nucleotides, the CDR3 is TGTGCCAGCAGCCAATATTTACCTGGGGCCAACGTCCTGACTTTC. Its protein is CASSQYLPGANVLTF. Supplemented by reference TRBV7-8 and TRBJ2-6, the full variable domain reads GAGVSQSPRYKVAKRGQDVALRCDPISGHVSLFWYQQALGQGPEFLTYFQNEAQLDKSGLPSDRFFAERPEGSVSTLKIQRTQQEDSAVYLCASSQYLPGANVLTFGAGSRLTVL.

The chain carries TRBV29-1 and TRBJ1-3; D unclear. CDR1 and CDR2 from the germline V gene are SQVTM and ANQGSEA. The CDR3 extends over 13 amino acids. Trimming removed 5 bases from V and 1 base from J, with 9 bases in between. CDR3 protein: CSVMRGSGNTIYF. The CDR3 coding sequence is TGCAGCGTTATGCGGGGTTCTGGAAACACCATATATTTT.

This clonotype was detected many times. This chain joins TRBV5-5 and TRBJ2-3; D is unclear. Germline V gene data show CDR1 as SGHKS and CDR2 as YYEKEE (reference sequence). The CDR3 loop spans 12 amino acids. Trimming removed 2 bases from V and 4 bases from J, with 5 bases in between. CDR3 amino acids: CASSLRADTQYF. CDR3 sequence (DNA): TGTGCCAGCAGCTTAAGGGCAGATACGCAGTATTTT. Full variable domain (missing parts from reference TRBV5-5 and TRBJ2-3): DAGVTQSPTHLIKTRGQQVTLRCSPISGHKSVSWYQQVLGQGPQFIFQYYEKEERGRGNFPDRFSARQFPNYSSELNVNALLLGDSALYLCASSLRADTQYFGPGTRLTVL.

In its sample, this clonotype was seen many times. This sequence joins TRBV5-1 and TRBJ1-1; D ambiguous. The CDR3 contains 15 residues. Trimming stripped 3 bases from V and 0 bases from J, with 12 bases between. Germline lookup yields CDR1 SGHRS and CDR2 YFSETQ. The CDR3 sequence is CASSSAPQLNTEAFF. The CDR3 DNA sequence: TGCGCCAGCAGCTCCGCTCCCCAGTTGAACACTGAAGCTTTCTTT.